This is a list of T cell receptor beta chains from one sample in a study of CD8+ T cells in alopecia areata. Clones were sequenced by immunoSEQ multiplex PCR, and TCRdb holds only the in-frame ones, with some missing. The sample lists roughly 210,000 clones; roughly 44% were seen once. Material: CD4+ T cells sorted from blood, obtained at approximately week 36, from a patient treated with tofacitinib. These receptor sequences come from a human donor with alopecia areata. The CDR3 runs from the conserved cysteine through the conserved F or W. D genes are given only for firm matches. Clone size, where shown, is once, few, many, or a class for clones that have expanded.

j_call d_call clone_size v_call cdr3_nt cdr3_aa
TRBJ2-5 NA few TRBV10-3 TGTGCCAGCAGTAGCCGGTGGCGCGAGTACTTC CASSSRWREYF
TRBJ1-4 NA few TRBV5-4 TGTGCCAGCAGCCACCGAAGGGATAATGAAAAACTGTTTTTT CASSHRRDNEKLFF
TRBJ2-2 TRBD1 NA TRBV7-8 TGTGCCAGCAGCTTGGACAGGGCCGGGGAGCTGTTTTTT CASSLDRAGELFF
TRBJ2-1 TRBD2 NA TRBV9 TGTGCCAGCGGCGGACTAGGCTTGGGGCAGTTCTTC CASGGLGLGQFF
TRBJ1-2 NA NA TRBV7-2 TGTGCCAGCAGCTTAGCAGGTTATGGCTACACCTTC CASSLAGYGYTF
TRBJ2-1 NA NA TRBV7-9 TGTGCCAGCAGCTTGGACAATGAGCAGTTCTTC CASSLDNEQFF
TRBJ2-1 TRBD2 NA TRBV7-8 TGTGCCAGCAGCTTACTAATCCCAGCGGGAGACCCGTTCTTC CASSLLIPAGDPFF
TRBJ1-2 NA NA TRBV29-1 TGCAGCGTTACCGAAGGGACTGCGAACTATGGCTACACCTTC CSVTEGTANYGYTF
TRBJ2-1 TRBD2 few TRBV19 TGTGCCAGTAGGTGGACTAGCCGTCTCGAAGAGCAGTTCTTC CASRWTSRLEEQFF
TRBJ1-1 NA NA TRBV7-2 TGTGCCAGCAGCCCCGCTATGGGGGGCAAGACTGAAGCTTTCTTT CASSPAMGGKTEAFF
TRBJ2-5 NA NA TRBV30 TGTGCCTGGAGCGAATCGTGGGAGACCCAGTACTTC CAWSESWETQYF
TRBJ1-2 NA NA TRBV30 TGTGCCTGGGGGGGACCATCCAGGGCTAACTATGGCTACACCTTC CAWGGPSRANYGYTF
TRBJ1-1 NA NA TRBV6-6 TGTGCCAGCATGGACGGGAACACTGAAGCTTTCTTT CASMDGNTEAFF
TRBJ2-1 NA NA TRBV15 TGTGCCACCAGCCGCGGTTACAATGAGCAGTTCTTC CATSRGYNEQFF
TRBJ2-7 NA few TRBV20-1 TGCAGTCAGGCAGACCCCAACGAGCAGTACTTC CSQADPNEQYF
TRBJ2-1 NA NA TRBV4-1 TGCGCCAGCAGCCAAGGATTGGCGAGGGGGACTTCGTCCTACAATGAGCAGTTCTTC CASSQGLARGTSSYNEQFF
TRBJ2-3 TRBD1 NA TRBV2 TGTGCCGGTGGACAGGGGGCGGTTACAGATACGCAGTATTTT CAGGQGAVTDTQYF
TRBJ2-2 NA NA TRBV29-1 TGCAGCGCCTCTAGGGACGGGGAGCTGTTTTTT CSASRDGELFF
TRBJ1-5 NA NA TRBV4-1 TGCGCCAGCAGCCAAGAGAACAGCAATCAGCCCCAGCATTTT CASSQENSNQPQHF
TRBJ2-5 NA NA TRBV18 TGTGCCAGCTCACCACGCACGGAGACCCAGTACTTC CASSPRTETQYF
TRBJ1-5 NA NA TRBV30 TGTGCCTGGAGTGTAACTAGCAATCAGCCCCAGCATTTT CAWSVTSNQPQHF
TRBJ2-3 NA once TRBV7-3 TGTGCCAGCAGCTTAACGGTCGCAGATACGCAGTATTTT CASSLTVADTQYF
TRBJ2-7 TRBD2 many TRBV5-4 TGTGCCAGCAGCTGGCAGAGCGGGAGGAACCGGGAGCAGTACTTC CASSWQSGRNREQYF
TRBJ2-3 NA once TRBV2 TGTGCCACCTGGAGGGGGGCACCCCATCCAGATACGCAGTATTTT CATWRGAPHPDTQYF
TRBJ2-1 TRBD2 NA TRBV9 TGTGCCAGCAGCGTGTTAGCGGGAGGCGGGCAAGAGCAGTTCTTC CASSVLAGGGQEQFF
TRBJ1-5 TRBD1 NA TRBV19 TGTGCCAGTACCACAGGGGGTGGAAATCAGCCCCAGCATTTT CASTTGGGNQPQHF
TRBJ2-7 NA NA TRBV25-1 TGTGCCAGCAGTGCCATCTACGAGCAGTACTTC CASSAIYEQYF
TRBJ1-2 TRBD1 NA TRBV30 TGTGCCTGGAGATACGGACAGGGTGGTGGCTATGGCTACACCTTC CAWRYGQGGGYGYTF
TRBJ1-5 NA few TRBV6-6 TGTGCCACGGCCGGGTCTATCACGGGTCAGCCCCAGCATTTT CATAGSITGQPQHF
TRBJ2-2 TRBD2 NA TRBV27 TGTGCCAGTACCGGACTAGCGGGAGTAAGGAACACCGGGGAGCTGTTTTTT CASTGLAGVRNTGELFF
TRBJ1-2 NA NA TRBV28 TGTGCCAGCAGACAGGCCCCGTATGGCTACACCTTC CASRQAPYGYTF
TRBJ2-1 TRBD1 NA TRBV28 TGTGCCAGCAGTGGGGACAGGGACTCGTACAATGAGCAGTTCTTC CASSGDRDSYNEQFF
TRBJ2-5 NA few TRBV29-1 TGCAGCGTTGAAGATCATTGGCAGCGGACCCAGTACTTC CSVEDHWQRTQYF
TRBJ1-1 TRBD1 NA TRBV4-2 TGTGCCAGCAGCCAAGCGGGTCGGGGACAGGGAGAGACTGAAGCTTTCTTT CASSQAGRGQGETEAFF
TRBJ2-7 TRBD1 few TRBV29-1 TGCAGCGTGCCGGGACAGTCATCCTACGAGCAGTACTTC CSVPGQSSYEQYF
TRBJ1-1 TRBD1 NA TRBV6-5 TGTGCCAGCAGAGCAGGGGCAGGGGGCACTGAAGCTTTCTTT CASRAGAGGTEAFF
TRBJ1-1 TRBD1 NA TRBV9 TGTGCCAGCAGCGTAGTTGGGACAGGGTCGGAAGCTTTCTTT CASSVVGTGSEAFF
TRBJ1-1 NA few TRBV30 TGTGCCTGGAGTGGGAGTACCGGGACACGGAACACTGAAGCTTTCTTT CAWSGSTGTRNTEAFF
TRBJ1-5 NA NA TRBV30 TGTGCCTGGAGTGTAGGCGGAGGCAATCAGCCCCAGCATTTT CAWSVGGGNQPQHF
TRBJ2-2 TRBD2 once TRBV29-1 TGCAGCGCGGGACTAGCGTCCGGGGAGCTGTTTTTT CSAGLASGELFF
TRBJ2-7 NA few TRBV23-1 TGCGCCAGCAGTCAGCGGGAACCCTACGAGCAGTACTTC CASSQREPYEQYF
TRBJ1-1 NA NA TRBV6-5 TGTGCCAGCAGCAACAACAGGGCCACTGAAGCTTTCTTT CASSNNRATEAFF